This passage covers 2 T cell receptor beta chains from one sample sequenced in a study of shared T cell receptors in the human thymus. TCRdb keeps only in-frame clones here, not all; method: immunoSEQ multiplex PCR. The table records 550,000 to 800,000 clones, 70% to 90% of them present only once. In addition, the sample was reused for a study of human thymus T cells.

The sequenced sample consisted of thymocytes. The receptors come from a girl less than two years old with a congenital heart defect.

This chain uses TRBV4-2 with TRBJ1-3; D not resolved. This CDR3 contains 17 residues. Germline CDR1 and CDR2: LGHNA and YNFKEQ. The ends were cut back, 4 bases at V and 1 base at J, with 17 bases in the middle. CDR3 sequence: CASSPIGAELSGNTIYF. The CDR3 DNA is TGTGCCAGCAGCCCCATAGGCGCGGAACTATCTGGAAACACCATATATTTT.

The chain is built from TRBV7-6 and TRBJ2-7, with D perhaps TRBD1 (5 bases). The CDR3 consists of 15 residues. The V gene lost 1 base and the J gene lost 1 base, with 11 bases spanning the gap. In germline, CDR1 is SGHVS, CDR2 FNYEAQ. The CDR3 DNA reads as TGTGCCAGCAGCTTAGGCAGGGTAGGTTCCTACGAGCAGTACTTC. It yields the protein CASSLGRVGSYEQYF.